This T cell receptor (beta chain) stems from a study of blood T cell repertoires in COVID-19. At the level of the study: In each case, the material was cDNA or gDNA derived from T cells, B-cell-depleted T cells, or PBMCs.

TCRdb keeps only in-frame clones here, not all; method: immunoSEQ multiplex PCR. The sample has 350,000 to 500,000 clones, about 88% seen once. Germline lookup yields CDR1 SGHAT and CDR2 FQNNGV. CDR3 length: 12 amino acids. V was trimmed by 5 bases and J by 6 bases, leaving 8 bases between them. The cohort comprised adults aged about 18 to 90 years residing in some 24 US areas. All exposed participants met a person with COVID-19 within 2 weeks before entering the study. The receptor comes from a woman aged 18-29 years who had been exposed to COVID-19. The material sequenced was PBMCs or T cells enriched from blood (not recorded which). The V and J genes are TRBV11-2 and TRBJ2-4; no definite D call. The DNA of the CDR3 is TGTGCCAGCAGCCACGGTGGAAACATTCAGTACTTC. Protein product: CASSHGGNIQYF.